Listed below are T cell receptor beta chains from one sample, sequenced in a study of T cell repertoires in cytomegalovirus infection. TCRdb redid the calling of the reads with MiXCR, one entry per CDR3 protein. In the table there are around 530,000 distinct CDR3 sequences, 26% of which are singletons. The sequenced material came from PBMCs. The origin of the receptors is a human donor in good health (CMV status not recorded). Some clones in this sample may be carry-over from other donors' samples. Both conserved end residues are part of each CDR3. A D gene is named only where the DNA matches it firmly. Rows give clone size only sometimes, using once, few, many, or a class for an expanded clone.

D gene	V gene	J gene	clone size	CDR3 length	CDR3 protein	CDR3 DNA
TRBD2	TRBV4-3	TRBJ2-7	few	16	CASSQEGSGSAYEQYF	TGCGCCAGCAGCCAAGAGGGTAGCGGGAGCGCCTACGAGCAGTACTTC
.	TRBV6-2/TRBV6-3	TRBJ2-5	.	14	CASSYSIALETQYF	TGTGCCAGCAGTTACTCGATTGCTTTGGAGACCCAGTACTTC
.	TRBV4-1	TRBJ2-2	.	15	CASSHPSPGAGELFF	TGCGCCAGCAGCCATCCCTCCCCGGGGGCTGGGGAGCTGTTTTTT
.	TRBV29-1	TRBJ1-1	few	12	CSVLTGGIEAFF	TGCAGCGTCCTCACCGGGGGGATTGAAGCTTTCTTT
TRBD2	TRBV2	TRBJ2-2	.	16	CASSDTSGSMTGELFF	TGTGCCAGCAGCGACACTAGCGGGAGTATGACCGGGGAGCTGTTTTTT
TRBD2	TRBV28	TRBJ2-3	.	16	CASTSSGRAVTDTQYF	TGTGCCAGCACCTCTAGCGGGAGGGCCGTCACAGATACGCAGTATTTT
TRBD1	TRBV20-1	TRBJ1-6	once	16	CSARDPDRSYNSPLHF	TGCAGTGCTAGAGATCCGGACAGGTCCTATAATTCACCCCTCCACTTT
.	TRBV6-1	TRBJ2-3	.	15	CAAAGRRNPADTQYF	TGTGCCGCGGCCGGGCGGAGAAACCCCGCAGATACGCAGTATTTT
TRBD1	TRBV15	TRBJ2-3	.	16	CATSRNRGRLTDTQYF	TGTGCCACCAGCAGGAATAGGGGGCGCCTGACAGATACGCAGTATTTT
TRBD2	TRBV20-1	TRBJ2-1	.	14	CSARDSSGTNEQFF	TGCAGTGCTAGAGATAGTAGCGGGACCAATGAGCAGTTCTTC
.	TRBV7-3	TRBJ2-3	few	13	CASSPPGSDTQYF	TGTGCCAGCAGCCCCCCGGGGTCAGATACGCAGTATTTT
TRBD1	TRBV6-5	TRBJ2-3	.	17	CASSYRTGTGGTDTQYF	TGTGCCAGCAGTTACCGTACTGGGACAGGGGGGACAGATACGCAGTATTTT
.	TRBV7-2	TRBJ2-4	.	21	CASSLMSSDSGLVLAKNIQYF	TGTGCCAGCAGCTTAATGTCTTCTGACTCGGGACTCGTACTAGCCAAAAACATTCAGTACTTC
TRBD1	TRBV11-2	TRBJ1-3	many	18	CASSSLRDRKSSGNTIYF	TGTGCCAGCAGCTCCCTCCGGGACAGGAAGAGCTCTGGAAACACCATATATTTT
.	TRBV29-1	TRBJ2-1	.	14	CSVQPGPFRNEQFF	TGCAGCGTTCAGCCAGGTCCTTTTCGAAATGAGCAGTTCTTC
TRBD2	TRBV2	TRBJ2-2	many	15	CASRLAGGPTGELFF	TGTGCCAGCAGGCTAGCGGGAGGGCCCACCGGGGAGCTGTTTTTT
.	TRBV7-9	TRBJ2-1	.	13	CASSFVQWHEQFF	TGTGCCAGCAGCTTTGTGCAATGGCATGAGCAGTTCTTC
TRBD2	TRBV12-3/TRBV12-4	TRBJ2-1	.	14	CASSLHLAGAEQFF	TGTGCCAGCAGTTTACATCTAGCGGGAGCTGAGCAGTTCTTC
TRBD2	TRBV7-6	TRBJ2-7	many	14	CASSPSGSAYEQYF	TGTGCCAGCAGCCCAAGCGGGAGCGCTTACGAGCAGTACTTC